The 24 T cell receptor beta chains below all came from one sample that was sequenced in a study of cytomegalovirus exposure and HLA in healthy donors. A multiplex PCR was run with 60 Vbeta primers and 13 Jbeta primers. The protocol was immunoSEQ multiplex PCR, while the TCRdb copy is restricted to in-frame clones and leaves out a portion. The sample's table shows 100,000 to 150,000 clones. Sequenced material: PBMCs. Every receptor here comes from a middle-aged man in good health and CMV-seronegative.

The V gene is TRBV5-4, the J gene TRBJ2-1; 9 positions agree with TRBD2. The CDR3 contains 14 residues. V lost 4 bases to trimming and J lost 9 bases; unmatched junction nucleotides: 8. Per the germline V gene, CDR1 is SGHNT and CDR2 is YYREEE (reference sequence). In nucleotides, the CDR3 is TGTGCCAGCAGCGGGGGACTAGCTCCGGGTGAGCAGTTCTTC. This gives the protein CASSGGLAPGEQFF. Full variable domain (rest looked up from reference TRBV5-4 and TRBJ2-1): ETGVTQSPTHLIKTRGQQVTLRCSSQSGHNTVSWYQQALGQGPQFIFQYYREEENGRGNFPPRFSGLQFPNYSSELNVNALELDDSALYLCASSGGLAPGEQFFGPGTRLTVL.

The gene calls are TRBV11-3 and TRBJ2-2; 7 nucleotides line up with TRBD2. CDR1 and CDR2 (germline): SGHNT, YENEEA. The trim removed 3 bases at V and 5 bases at J, leaving 6 bases unmatched. The CDR3 is 15 residues long. The CDR3 region has the DNA TGTGCCAGCAGCTTTCTAGCGGATATTACCGGGGAGCTGTTTTTT. This sequence encodes CASSFLADITGELFF. The whole variable domain, filled in from reference TRBV11-3 and TRBJ2-2, reads EAGVVQSPRYKIIEKKQPVAFWCNPISGHNTLYWYLQNLGQGPELLIRYENEEAVDDSQLPKDRFSAERLKGVDSTLKIQPAELGDSAVYLCASSFLADITGELFFGEGSRLTVL.

The chain employs TRBV30 and TRBJ1-1, with 7 bases that match TRBD1. This CDR3 has 16 amino acids. Germline-derived CDR1 and CDR2 are GTSNPN and SVGIG (reference sequence). V lost 0 bases to trimming and J lost 1 base; unmatched junction nucleotides: 8. The CDR3 sequence is CAWSVPRNRGNTEAFF. In DNA, the CDR3 is TGTGCCTGGAGTGTACCCCGAAACAGGGGGAACACTGAAGCTTTCTTT.

The CDR3 nucleotides are TGTGCCAGCTCACCAATCGGAGGTGCTAGCACAGATACGCAGTATTTT. Amino acids: CASSPIGGASTDTQYF. The chain has TRBV18 and TRBJ2-3; possibly TRBD2 for D (5 bases). The CDR3 covers 16 residues. Per the germline V gene, CDR1 is KGHSH and CDR2 is LQKENI. Trimming removed 2 bases at V and 0 bases at J, with 12 bases between.

The DNA for the CDR3 is TGTGCCAGCAGCTTATCCAGGGCCGAAGAACTAAACACTGAAGCTTTCTTT. Translated: CASSLSRAEELNTEAFF. The J gene is TRBJ1-1, the V gene TRBV11-1; tentative D call: TRBD1 (5 bases). The ends were cut back, 2 bases at V and 2 bases at J, with 18 bases in the middle. This CDR3 contains 17 residues. Germline V lookup: CDR1 SGHAT, CDR2 FQDESV (reference sequence).

The V and J genes are TRBV11-2 and TRBJ2-7; the D is unclear. This CDR3 is built from 15 residues. Trimming took off 1 base at V and 3 bases at J, with 13 bases between the two ends. The germline CDR1 and CDR2 sequences are SGHAT and FQNNGV. The CDR3 protein is CASSLGLAAHYEQYF. As DNA, the CDR3 is TGTGCCAGCAGCTTAGGTTTGGCGGCCCACTACGAGCAGTACTTC.

The chain uses TRBV4-1 and TRBJ2-5, with D perhaps TRBD2 (5 bases). The V end was cut by 1 base, the J end by 6 bases, with 18 bases between. Germline V gene sequence: CDR1 MGHRA, CDR2 YSYEKL. The CDR3 totals 16 residues. CDR3 sequence (DNA): TGCGCCAGCAGCCAAGTTTTTGCAGGAGGACGGCAGACCCAGTACTTC. It codes for CASSQVFAGGRQTQYF.

The chain uses TRBV21-1 and TRBJ2-7; whether TRBD2, the table's D call, matches the DNA was not checked. TRBV21-1 is a documented pseudogene. The CDR3 has 15 residues. Here the CDR3 DNA reads TGTGCCAGCAGCAAAGTGGTATCGGTCTCCTACGAGCAGTACTTC. Residues: CASSKVVSVSYEQYF.

V is TRBV4-3 and J is TRBJ2-1, with D maybe TRBD1 (8 bases). The CDR3 runs 18 residues. V was shortened by 0 bases and J by 0 bases, with 15 bases between the two germline ends. Germline CDR1 is LGHNA and CDR2 is YSLEER. For the CDR3, the DNA is TGCGCCAGCAGCCAAGATCCAGGGGGCGGGAGCTCCTACAATGAGCAGTTCTTC. It is translated as CASSQDPGGGSSYNEQFF.

The chain combines TRBV4-1 with TRBJ2-7, with D unresolved. Germline lookup yields CDR1 MGHRA and CDR2 YSYEKL. The CDR3 is 12 amino acids. V was trimmed by 1 base and J by 5 bases, leaving 6 bases between them. The CDR3 sequence: CASSQAGDEQYF. The CDR3 DNA reads as TGCGCCAGCAGCCAAGCTGGAGACGAGCAGTACTTC.

The rearrangement uses TRBV29-1 and TRBJ2-3; 10 bases are a match to TRBD2. In germline, CDR1 is SQVTM, CDR2 ANQGSEA. The J segment lost 7 bases and the V segment lost 7 bases, leaving 23 bases of the junction unmatched. The CDR3 sequence is 18 residues long. The CDR3 reads CSAVLLPGLASDPYTQYF. The CDR3 DNA is TGCAGCGCGGTTCTTTTGCCGGGACTAGCGTCGGACCCGTATACGCAGTATTTT.

V usage is TRBV11-3 and J usage is TRBJ2-1, with 12 bases identical to TRBD2. Trimming at V came to 5 bases and at J to 5 bases, leaving 16 bases not matched to a gene. The CDR3 covers 19 residues. CDR1 and CDR2 from the germline V gene are SGHNT and YENEEA. CDR3 sequence (DNA): TGTGCCAGCAGCCTTAGTCCACTAGCGGGAGGTCTACCAAACAATGAGCAGTTCTTC. It yields the protein CASSLSPLAGGLPNNEQFF.

V gene TRBV7-9 combines with J gene TRBJ1-1, with 12 bases that match TRBD1. The CDR3 has 18 amino acids. V shed 2 bases and J 1 base; nucleotides not matched to a gene: 8. Germline values: CDR1 SEHNR, CDR2 FQNEAQ (reference sequence). CDR3 DNA sequence: TGTGCCAGCAGCTTATCGGGACAGGGGGCAATCAGGAACACTGAAGCTTTCTTT. This sequence encodes CASSLSGQGAIRNTEAFF.

This chain joins TRBV5-1 and TRBJ1-1; D is undetermined. From germline, CDR1 is SGHRS and CDR2 YFSETQ. V was clipped by 2 bases and J by 1 base, with 6 bases between them. This CDR3 has 13 amino acids. Here the CDR3 reads CASSFTRNTEAFF. CDR3 sequence (DNA): TGCGCCAGCAGCTTCACGCGGAACACTGAAGCTTTCTTT.

The chain is built from TRBV7-9 and TRBJ1-1; TRBD1 might be the D (5 bases). The CDR3 is 13 amino acids. Germline values: CDR1 SEHNR, CDR2 FQNEAQ (reference sequence). V was clipped by 8 bases and J by 0 bases, with 10 bases between them. For the CDR3, the DNA is TGTGCCAGCGGGGCCCCGCTGAACACTGAAGCTTTCTTT. It is translated as CASGAPLNTEAFF.

The V gene is TRBV4-1, the J gene TRBJ2-2; D uncertain. The V gene's germline CDR1 is MGHRA and CDR2 YSYEKL. This CDR3 is 17 amino acids long. The V and J ends lost 1 base and 0 bases respectively, with 12 bases between them. In nucleotides, the CDR3 is TGCGCCAGCAGCCAAGGACCGACAAGATCGAACACCGGGGAGCTGTTTTTT. Protein: CASSQGPTRSNTGELFF.

The chain carries TRBV5-6 and TRBJ1-5, with D possibly TRBD1 on 6 matching bases. The CDR3 is made up of 15 amino acids. V was trimmed by 3 bases and J by 11 bases, leaving 21 bases between them. Germline V gene lookup returns CDR1 SGHDT and CDR2 YYEEEE. The CDR3 sequence: CASSSWDIPRLAQHF. CDR3 sequence (DNA): TGTGCCAGCAGCTCCTGGGACATCCCCCGTTTAGCCCAGCATTTT.

This chain uses TRBV2 with TRBJ1-4, with 9 bases aligning to TRBD1. The V segment lost 5 bases and the J segment 1 base; nucleotides outside the gene matches: 5. The germline CDR1 and CDR2 sequences are SNHLY and FYNNEI. The CDR3 runs to 16 residues. CDR3 protein: CASSTTGGRTNEKLFF. CDR3 coding DNA: TGTGCCAGCAGTACGACAGGGGGGAGAACTAATGAAAAACTGTTTTTT.

V usage is TRBV10-3 and J usage is TRBJ2-7; 7 positions match TRBD2. The CDR3 runs 17 residues. V lost 1 base to trimming and J lost 2 bases; unmatched junction nucleotides: 11. Germline CDR1 is ENHRY and CDR2 is SYGVKD. The CDR3 spells CAISEYRLTGGAYEQYF. The CDR3 bases are TGTGCCATCAGTGAGTATCGGCTGACGGGAGGAGCCTACGAGCAGTACTTC.

The gene calls are TRBV30 and TRBJ2-7, with 8 bases aligning to TRBD1. From germline, CDR1 is GTSNPN and CDR2 SVGIG (reference sequence). The CDR3 totals 14 residues. V lost 3 bases to trimming and J lost 2 bases; unmatched junction nucleotides: 6. The CDR3 region has the DNA TGTGCCTGGAGCCGGGGACAGGTTACCTACGAGCAGTACTTC. Translated, it gives CAWSRGQVTYEQYF.

The genes are TRBV28 and TRBJ2-1, with a tentative D call TRBD2 (5 bases). Germline CDR1 is MDHEN and CDR2 is SYDVKM. Trimming stripped 4 bases from V and 3 bases from J, with 10 bases between. The CDR3 covers 14 residues. The CDR3 coding sequence is TGTGCCAGCAGTTCCGGGGAAAACTACAATGAGCAGTTCTTC. This codes for CASSSGENYNEQFF.

The chain links TRBV7-9 to TRBJ2-3, with 8 bases that match TRBD2. The J segment lost 1 base and the V segment lost 3 bases, leaving 3 bases of the junction unmatched. The V gene's germline CDR1 is SEHNR and CDR2 FQNEAQ (reference sequence). The CDR3 contains 15 residues. This CDR3 reads CASSFSGSGTDTQYF. The CDR3 DNA sequence: TGTGCCAGCAGCTTCAGCGGGAGCGGCACAGATACGCAGTATTTT.

The chain couples TRBV10-3 to TRBJ2-2; 7 bases match TRBD1. V lost 9 bases and J lost 3; bases outside the gene matches: 10. The CDR3 is made up of 15 amino acids. Germline lookup yields CDR1 ENHRY and CDR2 SYGVKD. As DNA, the CDR3 is TGTGCCATAAAAACGACAGGGTTGGACACCGGGGAGCTGTTTTTT. Encoded protein: CAIKTTGLDTGELFF.

J is TRBJ2-5 and V is TRBV6-6, with a possible D match to TRBD1 (5 bases). V was shortened by 7 bases and J by 0 bases, with 12 bases between the two germline ends. This CDR3 is built from 14 residues. Germline V gene sequence: CDR1 MNHNY, CDR2 SVGAGI (reference sequence). The CDR3 here is CASTGRGYQETQYF. In DNA form, the CDR3 reads TGTGCCAGCACTGGTAGGGGTTACCAAGAGACCCAGTACTTC.